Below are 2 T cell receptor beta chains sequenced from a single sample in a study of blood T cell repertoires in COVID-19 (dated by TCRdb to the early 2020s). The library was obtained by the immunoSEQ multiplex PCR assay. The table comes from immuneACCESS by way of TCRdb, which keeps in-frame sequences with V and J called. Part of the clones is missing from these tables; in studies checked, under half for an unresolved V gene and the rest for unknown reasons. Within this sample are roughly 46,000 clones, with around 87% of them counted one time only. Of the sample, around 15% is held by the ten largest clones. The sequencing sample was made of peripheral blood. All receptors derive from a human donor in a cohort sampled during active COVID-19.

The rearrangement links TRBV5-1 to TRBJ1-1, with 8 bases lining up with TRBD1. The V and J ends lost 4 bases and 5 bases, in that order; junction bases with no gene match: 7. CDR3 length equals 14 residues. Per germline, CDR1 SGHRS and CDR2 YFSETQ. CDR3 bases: TGCGCCAGCAGCCCACAGGGGGATGGTACTGAAGCTTTCTTT. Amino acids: CASSPQGDGTEAFF. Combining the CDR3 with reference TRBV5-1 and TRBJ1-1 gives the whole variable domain KAGVTQTPRYLIKTRGQQVTLSCSPISGHRSVSWYQQTPGQGLQFLFEYFSETQRNKGNFPGRFSGRQFSNSRSEMNVSTLELGDSALYLCASSPQGDGTEAFFGQGTRLTVV.

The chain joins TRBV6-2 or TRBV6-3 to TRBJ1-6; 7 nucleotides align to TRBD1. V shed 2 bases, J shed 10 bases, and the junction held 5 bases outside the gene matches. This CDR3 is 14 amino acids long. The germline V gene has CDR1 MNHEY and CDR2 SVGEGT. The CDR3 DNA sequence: TGTGCCAGCAGTTACGAGGGGGCTGGGTCACCCCTCCACTTT. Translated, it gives CASSYEGAGSPLHF.